This passage covers 9 T cell receptor beta chains from one sample sequenced in a study of T cell clones after liver transplantation. TCRdb keeps only in-frame clones here, not all; method: immunoSEQ multiplex PCR. The repertoire includes more than 45,000 clones, approximately 70% of them detected once, and approximately 2.6% sits in the top ten. Sequenced here: CD4+ T cells from blood, sampled at the approximately 15-month timepoint. Source of these receptors: a human patient who received a liver transplant. Some of these T cells may belong to the graft donor.

The genes are TRBV5-6 and TRBJ1-2; 9 bases map to TRBD1. V was clipped by 6 bases and J by 4 bases; unmatched bases: 4. The CDR3 spans 13 residues. CDR1 and CDR2 (germline): SGHDT, YYEEEE. CDR3 sequence (DNA): TGTGCCAGCAACTCGGGACAGGGCTATGGCTACACCTTC. Translating it yields CASNSGQGYGYTF.

V is TRBV19 and J is TRBJ2-1, with D perhaps matching TRBD2 (6 bases). The V end lost 7 bases, the J end lost 0 bases, and 10 bases lay between the germline ends. The CDR3 runs 14 residues. In germline, CDR1 is LNHDA, CDR2 SQIVND (reference sequence). The CDR3 here is CASTDGGSYNEQFF. The CDR3 DNA reads as TGTGCCAGTACGGACGGGGGCTCCTACAATGAGCAGTTCTTC.

This clone was recorded only once. CDR3 protein: CAWSVGLNTEAFF. The CDR3, as DNA: TGTGCCTGGAGTGTAGGTTTGAACACTGAAGCTTTCTTT. The rearrangement uses TRBV30 and TRBJ1-1; no firm D call. The CDR3 loop spans 13 amino acids. The V end was cut by 0 bases, the J end by 0 bases, with 5 bases between. Germline-derived CDR1 and CDR2 are GTSNPN and SVGIG (reference sequence).

The rearrangement uses TRBV5-8 and TRBJ1-1, with a weak D call TRBD1 (5 bases). V lost 4 bases and J lost 8, with 15 bases in between. Looked up from germline, CDR1 is SGHTS and CDR2 is YDEGEE. This CDR3 is 13 amino acids long. CDR3: CASSRTGLGEAFF. The CDR3, as DNA: TGTGCCAGCAGCCGGACGGGGCTCGGCGAAGCTTTCTTT.

The chain recombines TRBV7-6 with TRBJ1-1; tentatively, D is TRBD1 (5 bases). The germline CDR1 and CDR2 sequences are SGHVS and FNYEAQ. Trimming left V 4 bases short and J 4 bases short, with 13 bases between. The CDR3 is 14 residues long. The CDR3 sequence is CASSSTAGGTEAFF. CDR3 nucleotide sequence: TGTGCCAGCAGCTCCACGGCGGGGGGCACTGAAGCTTTCTTT.

The chain recombines TRBV4-3 with TRBJ2-2; D is uncertain. CDR3 length: 13 residues. V shed 4 bases and J shed 5 bases, with 8 bases lying between them. CDR1 and CDR2 from the germline V gene are LGHNA and YSLEER. The CDR3 sequence is CASSPQLTGELFF. The DNA for the CDR3 is TGCGCCAGCAGCCCGCAGTTAACCGGGGAGCTGTTTTTT.

The rearrangement links TRBV5-6 to TRBJ1-2; 7 bases are shared with TRBD1. After removal of 4 bases from V and 6 bases from J, the junction contained 9 bases not matched to a gene. The germline CDR1 and CDR2 sequences are SGHDT and YYEEEE. CDR3 length: 14 amino acids. For the CDR3, the DNA is TGTGCCAGCAGCGCCGCAGGGGGAGAGGATGGCTACACCTTC. Protein product: CASSAAGGEDGYTF.

The chain links TRBV6-5 to TRBJ1-2; 7 bases align to TRBD1. The V gene end was trimmed by 5 bases and the J gene end by 2 bases; junction bases not matched to a gene: 5. CDR1 MNHEY and CDR2 SVGAGI come from the germline V gene. The CDR3 is 14 residues long. The CDR3 region is CASSPQGINYGYTF. The CDR3, as DNA: TGTGCCAGCAGTCCACAGGGGATAAACTATGGCTACACCTTC.

The chain employs TRBV28 and TRBJ1-1; 7 bases match TRBD1. Per the germline V gene, CDR1 is MDHEN and CDR2 is SYDVKM. Unmatched junction bases numbered 3, after V lost 8 bases and J lost 0 bases. The CDR3 has 13 amino acids. The CDR3 protein is CASGGQMNTEAFF. CDR3 sequence (DNA): TGTGCCAGCGGGGGACAGATGAACACTGAAGCTTTCTTT.